This TCR beta chain originates from a study of T-cell memory formation after mild COVID-19. Study results and caveats: Contracting clones localized mainly to CM and EM when CD4+ and mainly to EMRA when CD8+.

The CDR3 sequence is 15 residues long. Looked up from germline, CDR1 is SGDLS and CDR2 is YYNGEE. Trimming cost V 0 bases and J 9 bases; bases outside gene matches: 8. From 5'RACE with constant-segment primers came TCR alpha and TCR beta cDNA libraries that carried sample barcodes and UMIs. One entry per CDR3 protein results from TCRdb running MiXCR on the 5' RACE reads. The data contain around 150,000 distinct CDR3 sequences, 25% to 40% of them singletons. This clonotype has more than one count but fewer than ten. The antigen remains unidentified. This receptor was taken from an adult woman who had mild COVID-19 (a few samples of this study predate the infection). Cell type and time point are not known. J is TRBJ2-4 and V is TRBV9, with 8 bases matching TRBD2. Material for sequencing was PBMCs or a T cell subset sorted from them (not recorded which). The CDR3 loop reads CASSVEAAGAAIQYF. The CDR3 DNA follows: TGTGCCAGCAGCGTAGAGGCAGCGGGAGCGGCCATTCAGTACTTC.